A selection of T cell receptor beta chains follows, all from one sample in a study of vaccination effects on CD4 cells after COVID-19. These receptors lack a known antigen. Some clones are missing from TCRdb's copy, which holds only in-frame ones; the method was immunoSEQ multiplex PCR. This sample has tens of thousands of clones, with around 75% found just once. Material: CD4+ T cells from PBMCs cultured with a peptide pool, obtained before COVID-19 vaccination. These receptors all stem from a human donor who had a prior SARS-CoV-2 infection. The CDR3 runs from the conserved cysteine through the conserved F or W. The D gene is left open where the match is weak. Only part of the rows carry a size: once, few, many, or a class if the clone is expanded.

j_call d_call clone_size v_call cdr3_aa cdr3_nt
TRBJ2-5 . . TRBV2 CASRPSGAQYF TGTGCCAGCAGGCCGAGTGGGGCCCAGTACTTC
TRBJ2-1 . . TRBV7-9 CASSPRPTSFNEQFF TGTGCCAGCAGCCCCCGACCCACTAGTTTTAATGAGCAGTTCTTC
TRBJ2-5 . few TRBV5-4 CASSLDPSPEETQYF TGTGCCAGCAGCTTGGATCCTAGCCCGGAAGAGACCCAGTACTTC
TRBJ1-1 . . TRBV7-2 CASSLYRDTEAFF TGTGCCAGCAGCTTATACAGGGACACTGAAGCTTTCTTT
TRBJ2-2 . . TRBV5-1 CASSPSLNTGELFF TGCGCCAGCAGCCCGTCTTTGAACACCGGGGAGCTGTTTTTT
TRBJ1-5 . . TRBV7-9 CASSFSGDSYQPQHF TGTGCCAGCAGCTTTAGTGGGGACTCTTATCAGCCCCAGCATTTT
TRBJ1-1 . . TRBV5-1 CASSSQDTEAFF TGCGCCAGCAGCTCGCAGGACACTGAAGCTTTCTTT
TRBJ2-7 . . TRBV18 CASSPGWGDEQYF TGTGCCAGCTCACCTGGCTGGGGGGACGAGCAGTACTTC
TRBJ1-2 . . TRBV9 CASSVGPAVNYGYTF TGTGCCAGCAGCGTTGGTCCGGCAGTTAACTATGGCTACACCTTC
TRBJ2-2 TRBD2 . TRBV4-1 CASSRWTSGSFTGELFF TGCGCCAGCAGCCGGTGGACTAGCGGGAGTTTCACCGGGGAGCTGTTTTTT
TRBJ1-5 . . TRBV4-2 CASSQQAGGDNQPQHF TGTGCCAGCAGCCAACAGGCTGGGGGAGACAATCAGCCCCAGCATTTT
TRBJ2-7 TRBD2 . TRBV7-6 CASSLAGSGSTLPLYEQYF TGTGCCAGCAGCCTGGCGGGTAGCGGGAGTACTCTCCCACTCTACGAGCAGTACTTC
TRBJ2-3 TRBD1 . TRBV9 CASSPQPRTGTGRKSTLDTQYF TGTGCCAGCAGCCCCCAACCGAGAACCGGGACAGGGAGAAAATCAACCCTGGATACGCAGTATTTT
TRBJ1-2 . . TRBV6-5 CASSPGSAYGYTF TGTGCCAGCAGTCCAGGGTCTGCCTATGGCTACACCTTC
TRBJ1-1 TRBD1 once TRBV18 CASSQGASTEAFF TGTGCCAGCTCACAGGGGGCGAGCACTGAAGCTTTCTTT
TRBJ2-1 . once TRBV20-1 CSASSFDEQFF TGCAGTGCTTCCTCCTTCGATGAGCAGTTCTTC
TRBJ1-1 . few TRBV6-5 CASSYLGNSRRAFF TGTGCCAGCAGTTACCTCGGGAATAGTCGGCGAGCTTTCTTT
TRBJ2-1 TRBD2 once TRBV2 CASSRGGAYNEQFF TGTGCCAGCAGTCGCGGGGGGGCCTACAATGAGCAGTTCTTC
TRBJ1-5 TRBD1 . TRBV27 CASSPGQGQYSNQPQHF TGTGCCAGCAGCCCGGGACAGGGACAATATAGCAATCAGCCCCAGCATTTT
TRBJ2-2 . . TRBV7-9 CASSYFRPGELFF TGTGCCAGCAGCTATTTTCGACCCGGGGAGCTGTTTTTT
TRBJ2-5 . . TRBV11-2 CASSLDQGGPGTTQYF TGTGCCAGCAGCTTAGATCAGGGGGGACCGGGGACGACCCAGTACTTC
TRBJ2-3 . . TRBV11-2 CASSLDRHADTQYF TGTGCCAGCAGCTTAGATCGACACGCGGATACGCAGTATTTT
TRBJ2-6 . . TRBV5-4 CASSLVPLAAGANVLTF TGTGCCAGCAGCTTGGTTCCATTGGCAGCCGGGGCCAACGTCCTGACTTTC
TRBJ1-1 . few TRBV3-1/TRBV3-2 CASSHVGGAFF TGTGCCAGCAGCCACGTCGGGGGAGCTTTCTTT
TRBJ2-1 TRBD2 . TRBV3-1/TRBV3-2 CASSQDSSGRSQFF TGTGCCAGCAGCCAAGATTCTAGCGGGAGGTCTCAGTTCTTC
TRBJ2-1 . . TRBV7-3 CASSLRGSQYVNEQFF TGTGCCAGCAGCTTAAGGGGGAGCCAATACGTCAATGAGCAGTTCTTC
TRBJ2-1 . few TRBV7-2 CASTRERYNEQFF TGTGCCAGCACACGGGAGAGGTACAATGAGCAGTTCTTC